Each of the 2 T cell receptor beta chains below was sequenced from the same sample in a study of early T cells in non-severe SARS-CoV-2 infection. TCRdb re-derived calls from the 5' RACE reads in MiXCR, one entry per CDR3 protein. Of around 58,000 distinct CDR3 sequences listed, about 15% are singletons. Source: whole blood, taken at baseline. All receptors derive from an adult who was a healthcare worker with PCR-confirmed SARS-CoV-2 infection or an uninfected control (not recorded which).

This clonotype was seen only a few times. The chain uses TRBV12-3 or TRBV12-4 and TRBJ2-2, with D uncertain. The ends were cut back, 5 bases at V and 2 bases at J, with 12 bases in the middle. This CDR3 contains 15 residues. CDR3 residues: CASSATAPNTGELFF. The CDR3 DNA is TGTGCCAGCAGTGCGACCGCGCCCAACACCGGGGAGCTGTTTTTT.

This chain connects TRBV29-1 to TRBJ2-7, with TRBD2 identical over 7 bases. CDR3 size: 12 residues. V dropped 1 base and J dropped 7; count of bases not matched to a gene: 4. The germline V gene has CDR1 SQVTM and CDR2 ANQGSEA. The CDR3 DNA is TGCAGCGTTGAAGGCCGGACTAGGGAGCAGTACTTC. Its protein is CSVEGRTREQYF.